A single sample is the source of the 17 T cell receptor beta chains below, sequenced in a study of CD8+ T cells in alopecia areata. Treatment here: oral pan-JAK inhibitor, 5-10 mg twice daily. Extraction of RNA preceded its reverse transcription into cDNA, which served as the sequencing template. Produced via immunoSEQ multiplex PCR; TCRdb's table is partial and in-frame only. The data show hundreds of thousands of clones, with more than 60% seen just once and around 1.3% held by the top ten. The sample consisted of CD4+ T cells sorted from blood, taken between weeks 43 and 45, from a patient treated with tofacitinib. All receptors derive from a human donor with alopecia areata.

In DNA, the CDR3 is TGCAGCGTTGAAGATCTTAGTAGTGGGCGTGGTGAGCAGTTCTTC. As protein: CSVEDLSSGRGEQFF. The V and J genes are TRBV29-1 and TRBJ2-1; no firm D call. Trimming pared 0 bases from V and 9 bases from J, leaving 18 bases between. The CDR3 spans 15 residues. Germline CDR1 is SQVTM and CDR2 is ANQGSEA.

In its sample, this clone was seen once. The chain combines TRBV5-4 with TRBJ2-7, with D perhaps TRBD1 (5 bases). With 1 base removed from V and 5 bases from J, the gap between germline ends came to 7 bases. Looked up from germline, CDR1 is SGHNT and CDR2 is YYREEE (reference sequence). The CDR3 is 12 amino acids. The CDR3 loop reads CASSLPRDEQYF. CDR3 nucleotides: TGTGCCAGCAGCTTGCCCAGGGACGAGCAGTACTTC. The whole variable domain, remainder taken from reference TRBV5-4 and TRBJ2-7, is ETGVTQSPTHLIKTRGQQVTLRCSSQSGHNTVSWYQQALGQGPQFIFQYYREEENGRGNFPPRFSGLQFPNYSSELNVNALELDDSALYLCASSLPRDEQYFGPGTRLTVT.

V gene TRBV14 combines with J gene TRBJ1-2; the D is unclear. The germline V gene encodes CDR1 SGHDN and CDR2 FVKESK. This CDR3 has 12 residues. Trimming left V 1 base short and J 8 bases short, with 8 bases between. CDR3 sequence (DNA): TGTGCCAGCAGCCAAGTAAAAGGAGGCTACACCTTC. It yields the protein CASSQVKGGYTF. Filled out from reference TRBV14 and TRBJ1-2, the complete variable domain reads EAGVTQFPSHSVIEKGQTVTLRCDPISGHDNLYWYRRVMGKEIKFLLHFVKESKQDESGMPNNRFLAERTGGTYSTLKVQPAELEDSGVYFCASSQVKGGYTFGSGTRLTVV.

This chain connects TRBV7-9 to TRBJ1-6, with a tentative D call TRBD1 (6 bases). CDR1 is SEHNR, CDR2 FQNEAQ, per germline (reference sequence). Trimming removed 5 bases at V and 9 bases at J, with 17 bases between. This CDR3 has 15 amino acids. The CDR3 loop is CASSPPGTTSSPLHF. The DNA for the CDR3 is TGTGCCAGCAGCCCCCCTGGGACAACGAGTTCACCCCTCCACTTT.

In its sample, this clone was seen a few times. Other DNA sequences of this sample code for an identical CDR3. The chain is built from TRBV29-1 and TRBJ1-5; 8 bases match TRBD1. Trimming cost V 4 bases and J 2 bases; bases outside gene matches: 1. Germline V gives CDR1 SQVTM, CDR2 ANQGSEA. The CDR3 covers 13 residues. The CDR3 nucleotides are TGCAGCGTTGCGGACAGGGGCAATCAGCCCCAGCATTTT. Amino acid sequence: CSVADRGNQPQHF.

This chain connects TRBV7-3 to TRBJ1-1, with no clear D. V was shortened by 0 bases and J by 4 bases, with 6 bases between the two germline ends. This CDR3 region has 13 residues. The germline V gene encodes CDR1 SGHTA and CDR2 FQGTGA. CDR3 loop: CASSLTLGTEAFF. Written as DNA, the CDR3 is TGTGCCAGCAGCTTAACCCTCGGCACTGAAGCTTTCTTT. Full variable domain (rest looked up from reference TRBV7-3 and TRBJ1-1): GAGVSQTPSNKVTEKGKYVELRCDPISGHTALYWYRQSLGQGPEFLIYFQGTGAADDSGLPNDRFFAVRPEGSVSTLKIQRTERGDSAVYLCASSLTLGTEAFFGQGTRLTVV.

This clone has just one count. The rearrangement joins TRBV7-2 to TRBJ2-3; 10 bases map to TRBD1. V shed 5 bases, J shed 4 bases, and the junction held 3 bases outside the gene matches. Germline V gene sequence: CDR1 SGHTA, CDR2 FQGNSA. The CDR3 is made up of 14 amino acids. The CDR3 loop reads CASSRDRGPDTQYF. CDR3 DNA sequence: TGTGCCAGCAGCCGGGACAGGGGACCAGATACGCAGTATTTT.

V gene TRBV29-1 combines with J gene TRBJ2-3, with D perhaps being TRBD1 or TRBD2 (5 bases each). The CDR3 loop spans 13 amino acids. Looked up from germline, CDR1 is SQVTM and CDR2 is ANQGSEA. V lost 2 bases, J lost 4 bases, and 10 bases lay in between. The CDR3 protein is CSVEMVGPDTQYF. CDR3 nucleotide sequence: TGCAGCGTTGAAATGGTGGGACCAGATACGCAGTATTTT.

This chain uses TRBV27 with TRBJ2-2; maybe TRBD2 (6 bases). The ends were cut back, 7 bases at V and 7 bases at J, with 16 bases in the middle. The CDR3 has 14 amino acids. The germline V gene encodes CDR1 MNHEY and CDR2 SMNVEV (reference sequence). This chain's CDR3 is CASTLGGSNGELFF. CDR3 nucleotides: TGTGCCAGCACCCTGGGAGGCTCGAACGGGGAGCTGTTTTTT.

The gene calls are TRBV30 and TRBJ1-5; no firm D call. Germline CDR1 is GTSNPN and CDR2 is SVGIG (reference sequence). This CDR3 region has 13 residues. V lost 0 bases and J lost 3, with 6 bases in between. The CDR3 protein is CAWSVQNNQPQHF. CDR3 bases: TGTGCCTGGAGTGTACAGAACAATCAGCCCCAGCATTTT.

Only one count was recorded for this clone. The V and J genes are TRBV27 and TRBJ2-7, with TRBD1 matching over 7 bases. Germline V gene data show CDR1 as MNHEY and CDR2 as SMNVEV (reference sequence). The CDR3 runs 15 residues. Trimming at V came to 4 bases and at J to 0 bases, leaving 6 bases not matched to a gene. The DNA for the CDR3 is TGTGCCAGCAGTTCAGTAGGGACAGTCTCCTACGAGCAGTACTTC. Translation gives CASSSVGTVSYEQYF.

About this clone itself: This specimen includes other DNA sequences encoding the same CDR3. This chain uses TRBV30 with TRBJ1-2; no firm D call. Looked up from germline, CDR1 is GTSNPN and CDR2 is SVGIG (reference sequence). V lost 0 bases, J lost 1 base, and 0 bases lay in between. The CDR3 runs 11 residues. CDR3 DNA sequence: TGTGCCTGGAGTGTTAACTATGGCTACACCTTC. The encoded protein is CAWSVNYGYTF.

The chain has TRBV30 and TRBJ2-2; the D is unclear. Germline V lookup: CDR1 GTSNPN, CDR2 SVGIG (reference sequence). CDR3 length: 12 residues. Trimming stripped 2 bases from V and 4 bases from J, with 5 bases between. CDR3 region: CAWSKSTGELFF. CDR3 bases: TGTGCCTGGAGTAAAAGCACCGGGGAGCTGTTTTTT.

In its sample, this clone was seen many times. The J gene is TRBJ1-1, the V gene TRBV19; the D is unclear. Germline V CDR1 and CDR2: LNHDA, SQIVND (reference sequence). The CDR3 is 13 amino acids. The V and J ends lost 5 bases and 0 bases respectively, with 7 bases between them. The CDR3 DNA is TGTGCCAGTAGTTACTACATGAACACTGAAGCTTTCTTT. Translated, it gives CASSYYMNTEAFF.

The V call is TRBV29-1, the J call TRBJ2-5; no firm D call. CDR3 length: 13 amino acids. Trimming shortened V by 3 bases and J by 1 base, and 9 bases separated the two germline ends. Germline V gene sequence: CDR1 SQVTM, CDR2 ANQGSEA. The chain's CDR3 is CSVEFQSQETQYF. DNA of the CDR3: TGCAGCGTTGAGTTTCAGAGCCAAGAGACCCAGTACTTC.

V is TRBV30 and J is TRBJ1-5, with no clear D. The germline V and J ends were trimmed by 1 base and 0 bases, with 7 bases remaining between them. The germline CDR1 and CDR2 sequences are GTSNPN and SVGIG (reference sequence). The CDR3 has 14 residues. CDR3 bases: TGTGCCTGGAGTGACGGGTTTAGCAATCAGCCCCAGCATTTT. As protein: CAWSDGFSNQPQHF.

This clone has more than one count but fewer than ten. The chain recombines TRBV2 with TRBJ2-7; TRBD2 might be the D (5 bases). This CDR3 comprises 14 residues. Germline values: CDR1 SNHLY, CDR2 FYNNEI. V shed 7 bases and J shed 6 bases, with 19 bases lying between them. The CDR3 region is CASIYNLAHGEQYF. The CDR3 nucleotides are TGTGCCAGCATCTACAACCTAGCCCACGGCGAGCAGTACTTC.